The entry below describes one T cell receptor (beta chain). Its antigen remains unidentified. TCRdb's table, derived via immunoSEQ multiplex PCR, lists solely in-frame clones and lacks some. The sample lists about 200,000 clones, 90% to 95% seen once, with about 1% in the top ten. The sample belongs to a study of T cell responses to AZD1222 COVID-19 vaccine. Study-level findings and limits: The study found Spike-specific TCR breadth and depth rose after two AZD1222 doses. Seropositivity was recorded at baseline in only a handful of AZD1222 recipients.

The sample was peripheral blood, taken 28 days after the second AZD1222 dose. The TCR comes from an adult who received the AZD1222 COVID-19 vaccine.

CDR3 amino acids: CASARQGAVYGYTF. CDR3 DNA sequence: TGTGCCAGCGCCCGACAGGGGGCTGTCTATGGCTACACCTTC. This chain joins TRBV7-8 and TRBJ1-2; 10 bases are shared with TRBD1. The CDR3 is made up of 14 amino acids. With V trimmed by 8 bases and J by 4 bases, 7 bases remained unmatched. Germline CDR1 and CDR2: SGHVS and FQNEAQ.